The T cell receptor (beta chain) described here comes from a study of cytomegalovirus exposure and HLA in healthy donors. Every donor was a healthy person donating bone marrow. In the PCR, 60 Vbeta and 13 Jbeta primers were used. Assay: immunoSEQ multiplex PCR; the TCRdb copy retains only in-frame clones and omits some. The sample records about 170,000 clones, around 74% being singletons. Germline-derived CDR1 and CDR2 are LNHDA and SQIVND (reference sequence). With V trimmed by 4 bases and J by 1 base, 4 bases remained unmatched. The CDR3 is 15 amino acids. J is TRBJ1-2 and V is TRBV19; 9 bases are shared with TRBD1. The specimen sequenced was PBMCs. The receptor was isolated from a female donor in good health and CMV-seronegative. DNA of the CDR3: TGTGCCAGTAGTAAGCCGGGACAGGGTAACTATGGCTACACCTTC. Protein sequence: CASSKPGQGNYGYTF.